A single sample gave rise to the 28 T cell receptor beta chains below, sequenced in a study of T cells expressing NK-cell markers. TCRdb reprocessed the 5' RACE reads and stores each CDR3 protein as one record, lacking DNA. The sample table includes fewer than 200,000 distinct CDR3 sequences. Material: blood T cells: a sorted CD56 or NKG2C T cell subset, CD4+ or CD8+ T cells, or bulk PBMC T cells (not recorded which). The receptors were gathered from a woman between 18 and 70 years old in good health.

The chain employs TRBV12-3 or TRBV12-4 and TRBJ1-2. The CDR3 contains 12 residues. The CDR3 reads CASSGMDYGYTF.

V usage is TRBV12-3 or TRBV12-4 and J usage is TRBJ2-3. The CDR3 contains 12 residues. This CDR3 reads CASRKRQDTQYF.

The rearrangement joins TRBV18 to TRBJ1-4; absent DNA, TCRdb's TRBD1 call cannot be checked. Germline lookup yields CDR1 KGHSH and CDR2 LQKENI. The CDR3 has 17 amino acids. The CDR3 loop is CASSPRTYQAYNEKLFF.

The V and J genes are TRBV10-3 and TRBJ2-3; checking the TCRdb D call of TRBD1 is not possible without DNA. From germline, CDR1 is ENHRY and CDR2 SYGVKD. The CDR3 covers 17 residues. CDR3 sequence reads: CAISDYKGPGDADTQYF.

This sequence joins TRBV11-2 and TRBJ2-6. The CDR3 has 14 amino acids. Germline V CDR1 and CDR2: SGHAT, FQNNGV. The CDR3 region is CASSRGTGANVLTF.

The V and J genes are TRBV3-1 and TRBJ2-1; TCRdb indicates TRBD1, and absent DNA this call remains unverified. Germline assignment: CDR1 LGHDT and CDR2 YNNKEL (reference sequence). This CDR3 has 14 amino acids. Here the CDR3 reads CASSQGQLGGEQFF.

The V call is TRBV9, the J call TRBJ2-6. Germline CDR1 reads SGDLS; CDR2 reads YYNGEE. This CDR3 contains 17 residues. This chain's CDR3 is CASSVGLKSSGANVLTF.

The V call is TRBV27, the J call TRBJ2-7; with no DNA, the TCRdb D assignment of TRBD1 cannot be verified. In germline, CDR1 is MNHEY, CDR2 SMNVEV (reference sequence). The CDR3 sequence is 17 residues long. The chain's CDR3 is CASSLLTSGGSSYEQYF.

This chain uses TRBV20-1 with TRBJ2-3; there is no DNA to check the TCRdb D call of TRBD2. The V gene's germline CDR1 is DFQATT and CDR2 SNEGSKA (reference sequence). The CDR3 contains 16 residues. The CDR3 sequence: CSAEGAAGGRTDTQYF.

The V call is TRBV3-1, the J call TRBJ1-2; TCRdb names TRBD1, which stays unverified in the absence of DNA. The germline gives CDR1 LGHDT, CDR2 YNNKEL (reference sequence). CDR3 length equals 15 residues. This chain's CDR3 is CASSPRQGGGYGYTF.

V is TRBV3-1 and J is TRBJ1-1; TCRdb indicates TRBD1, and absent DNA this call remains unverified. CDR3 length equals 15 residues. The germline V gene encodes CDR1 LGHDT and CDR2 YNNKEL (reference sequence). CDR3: CASSQGGQGDGEAFF.

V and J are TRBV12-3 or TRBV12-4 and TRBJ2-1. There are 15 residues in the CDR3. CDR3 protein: CASSPTLTEGGEQFF.

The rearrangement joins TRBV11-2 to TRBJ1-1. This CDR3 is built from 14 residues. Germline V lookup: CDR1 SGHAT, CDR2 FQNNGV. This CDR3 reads CASSLDRSGTEAFF.

The CDR3 here is CASSLVSGTTDTQYF. V and J are TRBV7-9 and TRBJ2-3; TCRdb names TRBD1, which stays unverified in the absence of DNA. The CDR3 is 15 residues long. Germline V lookup: CDR1 SEHNR, CDR2 FQNEAQ (reference sequence).

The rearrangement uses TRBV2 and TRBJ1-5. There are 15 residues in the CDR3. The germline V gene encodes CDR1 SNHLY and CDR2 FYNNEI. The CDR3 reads CASSTGFSRNQPQHF.

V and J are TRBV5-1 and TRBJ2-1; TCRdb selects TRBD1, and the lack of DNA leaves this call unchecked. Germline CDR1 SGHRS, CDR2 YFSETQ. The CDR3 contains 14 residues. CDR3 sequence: CASSEDRETDEQFF.

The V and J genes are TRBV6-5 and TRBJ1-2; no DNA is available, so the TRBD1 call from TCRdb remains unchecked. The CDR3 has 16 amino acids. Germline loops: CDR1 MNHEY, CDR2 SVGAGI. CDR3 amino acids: CASSYYEGQGSYGYTF.

This CDR3 is CASSVVATGHNEQFF. The chain combines TRBV9 with TRBJ2-1; absent DNA, TCRdb's TRBD1 call cannot be checked. The CDR3 runs 15 residues. CDR1 and CDR2 from the germline V gene are SGDLS and YYNGEE.

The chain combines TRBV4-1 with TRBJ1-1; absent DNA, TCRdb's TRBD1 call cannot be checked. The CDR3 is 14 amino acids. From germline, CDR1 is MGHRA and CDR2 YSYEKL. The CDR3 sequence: CASQHPGTGTEAFF.

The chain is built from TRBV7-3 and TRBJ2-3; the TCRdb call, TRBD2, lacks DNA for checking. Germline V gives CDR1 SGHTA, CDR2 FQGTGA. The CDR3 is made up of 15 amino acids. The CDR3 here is CASSGAGGAGDTQYF. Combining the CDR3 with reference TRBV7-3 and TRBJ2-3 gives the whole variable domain GAGVSQTPSNKVTEKGKYVELRCDPISGHTALYWYRQSLGQGPEFLIYFQGTGAADDSGLPNDRFFAVRPEGSVSTLKIQRTERGDSAVYLCASSGAGGAGDTQYFGPGTRLTVL.

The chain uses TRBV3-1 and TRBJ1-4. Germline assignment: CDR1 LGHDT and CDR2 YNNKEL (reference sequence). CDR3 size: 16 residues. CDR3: CASSQRGLATNEKLFF.

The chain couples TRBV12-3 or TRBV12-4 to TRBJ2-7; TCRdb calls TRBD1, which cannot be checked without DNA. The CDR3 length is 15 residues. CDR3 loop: CASRPRDDGSYEQYF.

The CDR3 reads CASSLGYRNYGYTF. The chain couples TRBV7-2 to TRBJ1-2. The CDR3 spans 14 residues. Germline V CDR1 and CDR2: SGHTA, FQGNSA.

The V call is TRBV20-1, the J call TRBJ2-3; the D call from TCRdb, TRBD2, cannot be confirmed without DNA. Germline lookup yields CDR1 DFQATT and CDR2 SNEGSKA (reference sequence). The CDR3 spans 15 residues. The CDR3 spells CSARGLLEVTDTQYF.

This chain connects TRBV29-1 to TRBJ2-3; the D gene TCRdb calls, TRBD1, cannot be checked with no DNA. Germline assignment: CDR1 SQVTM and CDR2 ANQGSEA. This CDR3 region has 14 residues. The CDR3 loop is CSVTDRIGTDTQYF.

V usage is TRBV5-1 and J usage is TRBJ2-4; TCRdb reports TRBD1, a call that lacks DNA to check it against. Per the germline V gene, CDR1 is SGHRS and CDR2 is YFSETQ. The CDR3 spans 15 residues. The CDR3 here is CASSLDPGRAYIQYF.

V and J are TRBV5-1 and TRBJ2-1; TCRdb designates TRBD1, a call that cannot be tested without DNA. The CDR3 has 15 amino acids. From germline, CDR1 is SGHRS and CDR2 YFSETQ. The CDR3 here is CASRMGTGAGNEQFF.

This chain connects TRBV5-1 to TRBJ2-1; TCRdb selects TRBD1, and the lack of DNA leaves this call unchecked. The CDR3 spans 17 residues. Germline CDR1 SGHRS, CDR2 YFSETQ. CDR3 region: CASSLGNRGALVNEQFF.